This T cell receptor (beta chain) was profiled in a study of shared clonotypes between healthy human individuals. Repertoires were generated with immunoSEQ multiplex PCR, while TCRdb's copy carries only in-frame clones and drops some. This sample carries a few million clones, approximately 94% of them seen once, and the ten largest clones take approximately 0.13%. With regard to this clone: An end of the junction differs from the germline gene, which may be a read error.

The germline V gene has CDR1 SNHLY and CDR2 FYNNEI. The CDR3 runs 14 residues. This chain links TRBV2 with TRBJ1-5; no clear D gene. This TCR came from a man between 18 and 35 years old in good health. Sequenced: naive CD4+ T cells sorted from blood. Described subset: CD45RA+ positively selected. The CDR3 sequence: CASGFIYSIQPQHF. The CDR3 bases are TGTGCCAGCGGGTTTATCTATAGCATTCAGCCCCAGCATTTT.